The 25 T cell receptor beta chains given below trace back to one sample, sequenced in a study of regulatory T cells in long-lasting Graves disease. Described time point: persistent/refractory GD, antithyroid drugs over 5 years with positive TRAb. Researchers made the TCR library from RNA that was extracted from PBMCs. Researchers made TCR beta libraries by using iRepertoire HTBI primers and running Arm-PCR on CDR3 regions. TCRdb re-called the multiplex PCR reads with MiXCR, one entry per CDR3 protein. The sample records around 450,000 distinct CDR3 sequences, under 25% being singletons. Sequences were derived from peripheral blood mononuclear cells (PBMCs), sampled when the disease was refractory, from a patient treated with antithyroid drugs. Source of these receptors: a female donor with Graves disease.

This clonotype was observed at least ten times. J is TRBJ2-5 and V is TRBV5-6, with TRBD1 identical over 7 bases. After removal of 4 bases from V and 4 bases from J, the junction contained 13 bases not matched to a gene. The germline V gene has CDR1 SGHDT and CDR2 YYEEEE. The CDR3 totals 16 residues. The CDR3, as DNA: TGTGCCAGCAGCGCACTGGCGGCAGGGGGTGGAGAGACCCAGTACTTC. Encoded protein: CASSALAAGGGETQYF.

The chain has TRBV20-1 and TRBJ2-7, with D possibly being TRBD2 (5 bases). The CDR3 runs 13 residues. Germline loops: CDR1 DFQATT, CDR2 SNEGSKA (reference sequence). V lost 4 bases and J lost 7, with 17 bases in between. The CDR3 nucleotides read TGCAGTGCTAACCGAGGGCCCCTTGGGGAGCAGTACTTC. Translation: CSANRGPLGEQYF.

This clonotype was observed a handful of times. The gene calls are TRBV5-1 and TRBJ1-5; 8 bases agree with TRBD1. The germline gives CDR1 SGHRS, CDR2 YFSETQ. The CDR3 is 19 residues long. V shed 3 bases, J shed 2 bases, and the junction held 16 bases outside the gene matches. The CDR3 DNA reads TGCGCCAGCAGCTCTACGCACCCCAGGGGGCTCGCTGGCAATCAGCCCCAGCATTTT. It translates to CASSSTHPRGLAGNQPQHF.

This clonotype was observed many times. DNA for the CDR3: TGTGCCAGCACCGACAGGGTCGAAACTGAAGCTTTCTTT. It translates to CASTDRVETEAFF. The J gene is TRBJ1-1, the V gene TRBV28, with 7 positions matching TRBD1. This CDR3 is 13 amino acids long. Germline CDR1 is MDHEN and CDR2 is SYDVKM. Germline trimming cut 7 bases from V and 5 bases from J; bases unmatched to any gene: 7. The complete variable domain, with remaining parts taken from reference TRBV28 and TRBJ1-1, reads DVKVTQSSRYLVKRTGEKVFLECVQDMDHENMFWYRQDPGLGLRLIYFSYDVKMKEKGDIPEGYSVSREKKERFSLILESASTNQTSMYLCASTDRVETEAFFGQGTRLTVV.

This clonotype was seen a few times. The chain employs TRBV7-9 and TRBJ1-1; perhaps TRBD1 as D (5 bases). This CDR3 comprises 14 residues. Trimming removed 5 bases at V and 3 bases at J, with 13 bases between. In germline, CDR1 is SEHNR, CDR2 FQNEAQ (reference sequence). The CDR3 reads CASSVGLGDTEAFF. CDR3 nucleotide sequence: TGTGCCAGCAGCGTAGGATTAGGGGACACTGAAGCTTTCTTT. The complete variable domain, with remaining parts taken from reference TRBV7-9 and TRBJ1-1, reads DTGVSQNPRHKITKRGQNVTFRCDPISEHNRLYWYRQTLGQGPEFLTYFQNEAQLEKSRLLSDRFSAERPKGSFSTLEIQRTEQGDSAMYLCASSVGLGDTEAFFGQGTRLTVV.

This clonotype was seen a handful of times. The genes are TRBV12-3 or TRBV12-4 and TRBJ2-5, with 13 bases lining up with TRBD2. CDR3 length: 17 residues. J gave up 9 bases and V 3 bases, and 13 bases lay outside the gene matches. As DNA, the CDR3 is TGTGCCAGCAGTTTTGGACTAGCGGGAGCCCAAGGGGGCGCCCAGTACTTC. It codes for CASSFGLAGAQGGAQYF.

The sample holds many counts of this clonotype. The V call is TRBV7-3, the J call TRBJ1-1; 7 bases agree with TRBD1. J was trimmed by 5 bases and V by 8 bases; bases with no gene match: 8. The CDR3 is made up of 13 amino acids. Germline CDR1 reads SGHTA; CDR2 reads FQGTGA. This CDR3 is CASSRGPLTEAFF. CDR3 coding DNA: TGTGCCAGCTCTAGGGGGCCTTTAACTGAAGCTTTCTTT. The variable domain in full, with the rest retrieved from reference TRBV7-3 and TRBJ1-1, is GAGVSQTPSNKVTEKGKYVELRCDPISGHTALYWYRQSLGQGPEFLIYFQGTGAADDSGLPNDRFFAVRPEGSVSTLKIQRTERGDSAVYLCASSRGPLTEAFFGQGTRLTVV.

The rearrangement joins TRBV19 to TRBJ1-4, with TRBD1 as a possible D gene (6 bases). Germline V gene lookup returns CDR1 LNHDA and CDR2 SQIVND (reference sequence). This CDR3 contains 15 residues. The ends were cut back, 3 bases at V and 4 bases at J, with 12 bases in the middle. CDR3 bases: TGTGCCAGTAGTATGGTTGACAGGTATAATGAAAAACTGTTTTTT. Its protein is CASSMVDRYNEKLFF.

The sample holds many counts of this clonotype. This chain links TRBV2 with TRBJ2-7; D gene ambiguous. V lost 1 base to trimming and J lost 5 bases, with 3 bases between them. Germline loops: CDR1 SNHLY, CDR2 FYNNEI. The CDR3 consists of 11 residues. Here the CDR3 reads CASSEGNEQYF. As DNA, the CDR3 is TGTGCCAGCAGTGAAGGGAACGAGCAGTACTTC.

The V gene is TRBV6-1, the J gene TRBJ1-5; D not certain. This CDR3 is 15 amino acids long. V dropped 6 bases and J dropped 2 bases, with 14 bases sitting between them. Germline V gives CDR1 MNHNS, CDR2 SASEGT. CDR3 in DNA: TGTGCCAGCAGGGTCGGGAGGGAGGGCAATCAGCCCCAGCATTTT. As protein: CASRVGREGNQPQHF.

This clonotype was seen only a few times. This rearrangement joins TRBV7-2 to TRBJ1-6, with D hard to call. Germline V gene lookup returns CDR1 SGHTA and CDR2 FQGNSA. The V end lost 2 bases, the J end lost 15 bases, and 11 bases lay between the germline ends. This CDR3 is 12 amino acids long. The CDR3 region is CASSLFGKNLHF. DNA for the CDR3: TGTGCCAGCAGCTTATTCGGGAAAAACCTCCACTTT.

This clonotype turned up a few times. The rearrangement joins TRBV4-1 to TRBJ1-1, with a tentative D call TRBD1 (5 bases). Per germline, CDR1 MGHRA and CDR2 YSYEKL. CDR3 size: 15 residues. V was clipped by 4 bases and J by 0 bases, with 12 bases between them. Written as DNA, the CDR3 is TGCGCCAGCAGCCTCGTCGCGGGGGTGAACACTGAAGCTTTCTTT. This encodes CASSLVAGVNTEAFF.

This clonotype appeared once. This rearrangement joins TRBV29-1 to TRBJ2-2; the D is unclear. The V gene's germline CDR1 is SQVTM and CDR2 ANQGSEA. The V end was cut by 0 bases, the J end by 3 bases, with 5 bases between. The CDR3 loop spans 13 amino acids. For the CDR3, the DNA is TGCAGCGTTGAAGATTGGGACACCGGGGAGCTGTTTTTT. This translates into CSVEDWDTGELFF.

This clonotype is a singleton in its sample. In nucleotides, the CDR3 is TGTGCCAGCAGTTTGTCTCAGGGGGCTACAGATACGCAGTATTTT. Translating gives CASSLSQGATDTQYF. The V gene is TRBV12-3 or TRBV12-4, the J gene TRBJ2-3; 8 nucleotides match TRBD1. J was trimmed by 3 bases and V by 3 bases; bases with no gene match: 5. The CDR3 spans 15 residues.

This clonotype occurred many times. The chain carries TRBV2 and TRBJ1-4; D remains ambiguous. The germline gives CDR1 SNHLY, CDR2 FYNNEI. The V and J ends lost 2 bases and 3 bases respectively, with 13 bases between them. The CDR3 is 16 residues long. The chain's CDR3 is CASSEIGPAANEKLFF. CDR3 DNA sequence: TGTGCCAGCAGTGAAATCGGCCCTGCGGCTAATGAAAAACTGTTTTTT. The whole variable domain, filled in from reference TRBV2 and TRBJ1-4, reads EPEVTQTPSHQVTQMGQEVILRCVPISNHLYFYWYRQILGQKVEFLVSFYNNEISEKSEIFDDQFSVERPDGSNFTLKIRSTKLEDSAMYFCASSEIGPAANEKLFFGSGTQLSVL.

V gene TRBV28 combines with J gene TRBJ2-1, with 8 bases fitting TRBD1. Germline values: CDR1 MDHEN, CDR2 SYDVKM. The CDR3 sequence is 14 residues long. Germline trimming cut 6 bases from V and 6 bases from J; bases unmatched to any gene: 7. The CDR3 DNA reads TGTGCCAGCAGGTTGCAGGGGGCAGGCAATGAGCAGTTCTTC. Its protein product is CASRLQGAGNEQFF.

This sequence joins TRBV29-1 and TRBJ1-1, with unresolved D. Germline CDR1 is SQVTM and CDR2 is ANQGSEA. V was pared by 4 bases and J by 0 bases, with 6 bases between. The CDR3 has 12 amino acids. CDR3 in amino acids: CSVGDLNTEAFF. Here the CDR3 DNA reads TGCAGCGTTGGGGATTTGAACACTGAAGCTTTCTTT.

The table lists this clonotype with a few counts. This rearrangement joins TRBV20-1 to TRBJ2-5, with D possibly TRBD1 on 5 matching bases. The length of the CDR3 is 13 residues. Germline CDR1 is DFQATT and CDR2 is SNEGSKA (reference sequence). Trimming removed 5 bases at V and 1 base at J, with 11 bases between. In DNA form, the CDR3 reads TGCAGTGCTGGCGACAGCCTCCAAGAGACCCAGTACTTC. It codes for CSAGDSLQETQYF.

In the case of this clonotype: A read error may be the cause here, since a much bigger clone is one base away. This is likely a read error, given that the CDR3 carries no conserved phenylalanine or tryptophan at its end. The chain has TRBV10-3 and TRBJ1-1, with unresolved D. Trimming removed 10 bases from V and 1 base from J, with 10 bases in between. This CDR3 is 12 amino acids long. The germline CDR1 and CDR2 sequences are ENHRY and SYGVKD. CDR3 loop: CATRSANTEAFL. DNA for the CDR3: TGTGCCACCCGGTCCGCGAACACTGAAGCTTTCCTT.

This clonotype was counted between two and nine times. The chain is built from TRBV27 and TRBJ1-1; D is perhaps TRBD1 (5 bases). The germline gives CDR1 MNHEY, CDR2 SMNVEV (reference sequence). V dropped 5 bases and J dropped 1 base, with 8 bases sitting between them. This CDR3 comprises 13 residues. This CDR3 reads CASSMTENTEAFF. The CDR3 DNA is TGTGCCAGCAGTATGACAGAGAACACTGAAGCTTTCTTT.

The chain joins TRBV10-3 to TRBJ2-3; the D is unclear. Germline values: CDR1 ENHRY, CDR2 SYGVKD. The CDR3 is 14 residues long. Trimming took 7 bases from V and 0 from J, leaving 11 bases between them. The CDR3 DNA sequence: TGTGCCATCACTCCGTCGAGCAGCACAGATACGCAGTATTTT. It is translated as CAITPSSSTDTQYF.

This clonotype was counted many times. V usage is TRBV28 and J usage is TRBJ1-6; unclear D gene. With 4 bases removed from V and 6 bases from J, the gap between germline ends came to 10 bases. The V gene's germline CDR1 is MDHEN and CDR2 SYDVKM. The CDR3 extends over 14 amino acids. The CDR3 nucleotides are TGTGCCAGCAGTTGGATGGTTTCTAATTCACCCCTCCACTTT. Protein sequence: CASSWMVSNSPLHF.

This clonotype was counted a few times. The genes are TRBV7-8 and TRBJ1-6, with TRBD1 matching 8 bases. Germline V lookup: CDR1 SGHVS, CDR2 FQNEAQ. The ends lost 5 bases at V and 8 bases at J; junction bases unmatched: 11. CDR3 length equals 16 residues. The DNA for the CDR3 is TGTGCCAGCAGCCCACTCCCAGGGGGCTTTGATTCACCCCTCCACTTT. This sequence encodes CASSPLPGGFDSPLHF.

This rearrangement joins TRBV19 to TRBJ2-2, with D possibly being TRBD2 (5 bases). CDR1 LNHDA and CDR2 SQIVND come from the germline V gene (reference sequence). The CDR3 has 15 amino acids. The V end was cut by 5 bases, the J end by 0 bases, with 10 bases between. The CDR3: CASSESGTNTGELFF. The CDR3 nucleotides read TGTGCCAGTAGTGAAAGCGGAACGAACACCGGGGAGCTGTTTTTT.

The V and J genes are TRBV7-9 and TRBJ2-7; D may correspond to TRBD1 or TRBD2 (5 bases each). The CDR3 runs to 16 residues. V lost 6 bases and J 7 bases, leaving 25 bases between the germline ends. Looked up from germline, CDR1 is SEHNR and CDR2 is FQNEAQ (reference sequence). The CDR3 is CASSPVTGAGLGEQYF. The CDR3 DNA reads TGTGCCAGCAGTCCAGTGACCGGGGCTGGTCTTGGGGAGCAGTACTTC.